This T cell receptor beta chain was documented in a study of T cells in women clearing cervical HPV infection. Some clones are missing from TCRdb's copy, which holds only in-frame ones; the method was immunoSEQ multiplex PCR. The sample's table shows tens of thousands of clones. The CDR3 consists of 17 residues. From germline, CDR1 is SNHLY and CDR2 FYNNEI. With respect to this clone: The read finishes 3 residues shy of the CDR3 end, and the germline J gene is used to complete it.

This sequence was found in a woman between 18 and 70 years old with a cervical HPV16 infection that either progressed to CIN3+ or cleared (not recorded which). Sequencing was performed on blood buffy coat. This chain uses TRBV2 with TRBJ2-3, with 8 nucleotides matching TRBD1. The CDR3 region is CASSESQGAPGQETQYF. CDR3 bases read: TGTGCCAGCAGTGAAAGCCAGGGGGCGCCTGGACAAGAGACG.